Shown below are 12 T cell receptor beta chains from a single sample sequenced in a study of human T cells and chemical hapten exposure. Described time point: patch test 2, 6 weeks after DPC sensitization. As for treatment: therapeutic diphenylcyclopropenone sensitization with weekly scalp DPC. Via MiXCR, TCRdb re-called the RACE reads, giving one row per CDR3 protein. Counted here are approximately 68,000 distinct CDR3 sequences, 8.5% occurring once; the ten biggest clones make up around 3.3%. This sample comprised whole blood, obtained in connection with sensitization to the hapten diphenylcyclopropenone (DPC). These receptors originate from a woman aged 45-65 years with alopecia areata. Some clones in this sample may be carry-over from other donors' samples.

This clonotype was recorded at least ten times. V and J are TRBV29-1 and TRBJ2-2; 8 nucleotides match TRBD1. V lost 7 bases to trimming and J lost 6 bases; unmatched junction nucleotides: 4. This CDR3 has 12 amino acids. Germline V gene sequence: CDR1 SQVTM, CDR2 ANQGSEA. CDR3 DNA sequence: TGCAGCGGCGCGACAGGGGCCGGGGAGCTGTTTTTT. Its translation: CSGATGAGELFF.

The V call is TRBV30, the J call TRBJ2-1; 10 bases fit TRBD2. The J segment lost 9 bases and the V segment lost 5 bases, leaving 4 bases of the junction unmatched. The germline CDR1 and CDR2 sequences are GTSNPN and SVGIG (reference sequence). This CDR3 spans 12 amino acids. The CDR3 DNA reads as TGTGCCTGGGGGACTAGCGCCCTTGAGCAGTTCTTC. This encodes CAWGTSALEQFF.

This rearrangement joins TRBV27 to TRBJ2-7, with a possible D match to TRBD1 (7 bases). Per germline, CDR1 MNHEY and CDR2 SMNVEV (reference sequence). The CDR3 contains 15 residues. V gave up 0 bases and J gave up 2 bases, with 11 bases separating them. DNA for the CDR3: TGTGCCAGCAGTTTATCGTCCAGGGGGGCCTACGAGCAGTACTTC. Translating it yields CASSLSSRGAYEQYF.

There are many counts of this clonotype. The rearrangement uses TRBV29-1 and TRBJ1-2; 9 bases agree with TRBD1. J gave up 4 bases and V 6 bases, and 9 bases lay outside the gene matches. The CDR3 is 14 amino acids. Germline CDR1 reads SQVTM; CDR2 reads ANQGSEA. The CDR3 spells CSVASMTGGYGYTF. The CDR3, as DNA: TGCAGCGTCGCGAGTATGACAGGGGGCTATGGCTACACCTTC.

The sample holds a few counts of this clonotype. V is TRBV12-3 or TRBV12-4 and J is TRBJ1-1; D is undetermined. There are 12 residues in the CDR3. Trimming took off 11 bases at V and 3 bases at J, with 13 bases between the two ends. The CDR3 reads CAVSPGYTEAFF. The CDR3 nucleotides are TGTGCCGTGAGTCCAGGCTACACTGAAGCTTTCTTT.

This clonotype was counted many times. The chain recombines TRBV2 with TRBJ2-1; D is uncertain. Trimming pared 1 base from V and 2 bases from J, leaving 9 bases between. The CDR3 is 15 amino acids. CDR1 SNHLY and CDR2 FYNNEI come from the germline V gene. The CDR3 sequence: CASSEEHLPYNEQFF. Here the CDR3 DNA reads TGTGCCAGCAGTGAAGAACACCTACCCTACAATGAGCAGTTCTTC.

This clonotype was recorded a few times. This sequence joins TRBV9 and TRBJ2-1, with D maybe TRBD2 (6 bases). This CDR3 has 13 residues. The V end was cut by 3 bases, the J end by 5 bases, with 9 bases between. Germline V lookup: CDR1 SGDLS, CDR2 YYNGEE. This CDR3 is CASSAGTHNEQFF. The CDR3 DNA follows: TGTGCCAGCAGCGCCGGGACTCACAATGAGCAGTTCTTC.

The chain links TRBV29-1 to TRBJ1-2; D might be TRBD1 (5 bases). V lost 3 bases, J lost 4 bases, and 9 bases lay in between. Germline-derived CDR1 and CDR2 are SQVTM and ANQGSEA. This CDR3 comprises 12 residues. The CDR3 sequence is CSVERGGYGYTF. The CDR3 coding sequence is TGCAGCGTTGAGCGGGGGGGCTATGGCTACACCTTC.

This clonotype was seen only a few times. CDR3 sequence: CASSPRQGQEQYF. As DNA, the CDR3 is TGTGCCAGCAGCCCCCGACAGGGGCAAGAGCAGTACTTC. The chain employs TRBV3-1 and TRBJ2-7; 8 positions agree with TRBD1. This CDR3 region has 13 residues. V trimming: 4 bases; J trimming: 7 bases; junction bases outside the gene matches: 6. Germline V gives CDR1 LGHDT, CDR2 YNNKEL (reference sequence).

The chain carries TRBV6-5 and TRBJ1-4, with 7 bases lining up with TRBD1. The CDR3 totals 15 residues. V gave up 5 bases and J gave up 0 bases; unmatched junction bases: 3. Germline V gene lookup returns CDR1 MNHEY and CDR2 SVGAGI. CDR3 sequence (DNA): TGTGCCAGCAGTCCCGGACAGGCAACTAATGAAAAACTGTTTTTT. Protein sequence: CASSPGQATNEKLFF.

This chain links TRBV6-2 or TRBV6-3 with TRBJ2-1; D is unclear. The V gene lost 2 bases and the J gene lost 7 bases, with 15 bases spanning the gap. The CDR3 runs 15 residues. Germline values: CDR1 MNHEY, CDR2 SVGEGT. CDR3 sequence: CASSYHPLQVNEQFF. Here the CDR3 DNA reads TGTGCCAGCAGTTACCACCCTCTTCAGGTGAATGAGCAGTTCTTC.

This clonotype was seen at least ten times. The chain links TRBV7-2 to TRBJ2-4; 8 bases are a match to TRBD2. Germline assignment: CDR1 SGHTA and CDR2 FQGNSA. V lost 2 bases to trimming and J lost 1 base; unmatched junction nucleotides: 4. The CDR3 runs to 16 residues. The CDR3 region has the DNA TGTGCCAGCAGCTTAATGAGCGGGAGTGCCAAAAACATTCAGTACTTC. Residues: CASSLMSGSAKNIQYF.